The rows below give T cell receptor beta chains drawn from one sample of a study of cytomegalovirus exposure and HLA in healthy donors. Sequenced by immunoSEQ multiplex PCR; TCRdb stores in-frame clones only, minus some. The sample carries around 140,000 clones, about 77% recorded once. Input material: PBMCs. The receptors here all came from a female donor in good health and CMV-seronegative. Each CDR3 is given with its conserved first and last residue. D genes are given only for firm matches. Clone size appears in some rows only: once, few, many, or a class for an expanded clone.

DNA,CDR3,V,J,D,size
TGTGCCAGCAGGAGTTTAAATGAAAAACTGTTTTTT,CASRSLNEKLFF,TRBV6-5,TRBJ1-4,-,once
TGTGCCTGGTCACAAGCGGCCGACGGGGAGCTGTTTTTT,CAWSQAADGELFF,TRBV30,TRBJ2-2,-,-
TGCGCCAGCAGCCTCCATGAAAGGCGGGGGGGCCGCAATGAGCAGTTCTTC,CASSLHERRGGRNEQFF,TRBV4-1,TRBJ2-1,TRBD2,few
TGTGCCAGCAGGGGGGCGTACTATCAGCCCCAGCATTTT,CASRGAYYQPQHF,TRBV28,TRBJ1-5,-,-
TGTGCCAGCAGCCAAGAACTAGAGACCGGGGAGCTGTTTTTT,CASSQELETGELFF,TRBV5-4,TRBJ2-2,-,-
TGTGCCAGCAGCTTAATACAGGGGAAAAGAGGCACTGAAGCTTTCTTT,CASSLIQGKRGTEAFF,TRBV7-6,TRBJ1-1,TRBD1,-
TGTGCCAGCAGTAAAAGGACAGGGGGTGAGGAGACCCAGTACTTC,CASSKRTGGEETQYF,TRBV25-1,TRBJ2-5,TRBD1,-
TGTGCCAGCACCCCTGGACCGCCTACTTTCCGGCGGGGGACCAAAGAGACCCAGTACTTC,CASTPGPPTFRRGTKETQYF,TRBV28,TRBJ2-5,TRBD2,-
TGTGCCAGCAACCGGGACATCACAGATACGCAGTATTTT,CASNRDITDTQYF,TRBV11-3,TRBJ2-3,-,-
TGCGCCAGCCAGACAGGGACCTACGAGCAGTACTTC,CASQTGTYEQYF,TRBV10-2,TRBJ2-7,TRBD1,-
TGTGCCAGCAGCTTCCAAAGAAACACCATATATTTT,CASSFQRNTIYF,TRBV7-8,TRBJ1-3,-,-
TGTGCCAGCACCAATCCCGGGGGGAAAGACACAGATACGCAGTATTTT,CASTNPGGKDTDTQYF,TRBV6-6,TRBJ2-3,TRBD2,-
TGTGCCAGCAGCTTTTCTGATCAGCCCCAGCATTTT,CASSFSDQPQHF,TRBV7-9,TRBJ1-5,-,once
TGTGCCAGCAGTGCCACGGACGGTCACAGGCGTGGCTACACCTTC,CASSATDGHRRGYTF,TRBV9,TRBJ1-2,-,-
TGTGCCAGCAGCTTAGAGCGAGGGTTTGGCGAGCAGTACTTC,CASSLERGFGEQYF,TRBV7-9,TRBJ2-7,-,-
TGTGCCAGCAGCGGCCTCCGGGACAAATTATACGAGCAGTACTTC,CASSGLRDKLYEQYF,TRBV7-8,TRBJ2-7,-,-
TGTGCCAGCAGTTACGAGGGGACAGGGGACGGCTACACCTTC,CASSYEGTGDGYTF,TRBV6-6,TRBJ1-2,TRBD1,-
TGTGCCAGCAGCCCGGGACAGTTGGACTATGGCTACACCTTC,CASSPGQLDYGYTF,TRBV11-2,TRBJ1-2,TRBD1,once
TGTGCCAGTAGTACTGGCGCGGGGGTCTCCTACGAGCAGTACTTC,CASSTGAGVSYEQYF,TRBV19,TRBJ2-7,TRBD2,-
TGTGCCAGCAGCCAAGTTCGACAGGCGGATCAGCCCCAGCATTTT,CASSQVRQADQPQHF,TRBV4-2,TRBJ1-5,-,-
TGTGCCAGCAACCTCTTGGTGGGGCGAAGCCCCAATCAGCCCCAGCATTTT,CASNLLVGRSPNQPQHF,TRBV7-8,TRBJ1-5,-,few
TGCGCCAGCAGCCAAGTAAATCTTACTAGCACAGATACGCAGTATTTT,CASSQVNLTSTDTQYF,TRBV4-1,TRBJ2-3,-,-
TGTGCCAGCAGCGCACCCGGGACTTCGGCTGAGCAGTTCTTC,CASSAPGTSAEQFF,TRBV9,TRBJ2-1,-,-
TGCGCCAGCAGCCAAGTTGCGGGGACCATGTACGAGCAGTACTTC,CASSQVAGTMYEQYF,TRBV4-1,TRBJ2-7,-,-
TGCGCCAGCAGCTTGGTGCGGAGTAGTATGAACACTGAAGCTTTCTTT,CASSLVRSSMNTEAFF,TRBV5-1,TRBJ1-1,-,-
TGTGCCAGCAGCTTAGCCCCAGGGTATAACGAGCAGTACTTC,CASSLAPGYNEQYF,TRBV7-6,TRBJ2-7,-,-
TGTGCCAGCAGGCCAACAGGGGGCACTGAAGCTTTCTTT,CASRPTGGTEAFF,TRBV6-1,TRBJ1-1,TRBD1,-
TGCGCCAGCAGCGGGACAAACACTGAAGCTTTCTTT,CASSGTNTEAFF,TRBV5-1,TRBJ1-1,-,-
TGTGCCAGCACCCGTAGCACAGGGTACGCCTATGGCTACACCTTC,CASTRSTGYAYGYTF,TRBV6-5,TRBJ1-2,-,-
TGTGCCAGCAGCAGCCTCTCGGGTTATAGCTCCTACGAGCAGTACTTC,CASSSLSGYSSYEQYF,TRBV13,TRBJ2-7,-,-
TGTGCCAGCAGCCCACGGGACAGGACGACTCAGCCCCAGCATTTT,CASSPRDRTTQPQHF,TRBV27,TRBJ1-5,TRBD1,-
TGTGCCAGCAGTGACAGGGAATACAATGAGCAGTTCTTC,CASSDREYNEQFF,TRBV2,TRBJ2-1,-,-
TGTGCCAGCAGCTCGTCGAGTAGGGGGTCAATAAACTATGGCTACACCTTC,CASSSSSRGSINYGYTF,TRBV7-8,TRBJ1-2,-,-
TGTGCCAGCAGGCGAACGGGACAGGTAAAGGACGAGCAGTACTTC,CASRRTGQVKDEQYF,TRBV11-2,TRBJ2-7,TRBD1,-
TGCAGCGTTGAGGGGGGACAGGGTTTCCAAGAGACCCAGTACTTC,CSVEGGQGFQETQYF,TRBV29-1,TRBJ2-5,TRBD1,-
TGTGCCAGCTCACCCGACAGGGGACAAGGAGACCAGCCCCAGCATTTT,CASSPDRGQGDQPQHF,TRBV18,TRBJ1-5,TRBD1,few
TGTGCCAGCAGTGAATTGGGGGGGTCGAACACTGAAGCTTTCTTT,CASSELGGSNTEAFF,TRBV2,TRBJ1-1,-,-
TGTGCCAGCAGCGCTAGCGGAGAGACGGCCTACGAGCAGTACTTC,CASSASGETAYEQYF,TRBV7-9,TRBJ2-7,TRBD2,-
TGTGCCAGCAGTGATCCGGAGACCCAGTACTTC,CASSDPETQYF,TRBV25-1,TRBJ2-5,-,-
TGTGCCAGCAGCTATGGACGGGCGGAGCGGACTTTCTTT,CASSYGRAERTFF,TRBV5-6,TRBJ1-1,-,-
TGTGCCAGTATACAGGGGGCTGGGACCGGGGAGCTGTTTTTT,CASIQGAGTGELFF,TRBV19,TRBJ2-2,TRBD1,once
TGTGCCAGCAGCTTAGCGTCAGAATCCTACGAGCAGTACTTC,CASSLASESYEQYF,TRBV7-9,TRBJ2-7,-,few
TGCGCCAGCAGCTTGGTTACAGGGCCTAGCTCTGGGGCCAACGTCCTGACTTTC,CASSLVTGPSSGANVLTF,TRBV5-1,TRBJ2-6,-,few
TGTGCCAGCAGTTCCCCGGGACAGGGTGGCGGGGTTTATGGCTACACCTTC,CASSSPGQGGGVYGYTF,TRBV27,TRBJ1-2,TRBD1,-
TGTGCCAGCAGCTCCGGACAGGGGGCGAGAATCCAGTACTTC,CASSSGQGARIQYF,TRBV5-6,TRBJ2-5,TRBD1,-
TGTGCCAGCAAAAGGGACACAAACACCGGGGAGCTGTTTTTT,CASKRDTNTGELFF,TRBV6-4,TRBJ2-2,-,-
TGTGCCAGCAGCTTAGGAGGACAGTTAACCTACGAGCAGTACTTC,CASSLGGQLTYEQYF,TRBV7-2,TRBJ2-7,-,-
TGTGCCAGCAGCCCTAGCGGGAATAGGCATGAGCAGTTCTTC,CASSPSGNRHEQFF,TRBV4-2,TRBJ2-1,TRBD2,-
TGTGCCAGCAGCAGACAGGGTCGCAATCAGCCCCAGCATTTT,CASSRQGRNQPQHF,TRBV28,TRBJ1-5,TRBD1,-
TGTGCCAGCATGTATGGGGACAGGGTCCTCGGCTACACCTTC,CASMYGDRVLGYTF,TRBV2,TRBJ1-2,TRBD1,-
TGTGCCAGCAGCCAAGGGCATACAGGGGCGATGAGTTCACCCCTCCACTTT,CASSQGHTGAMSSPLHF,TRBV14,TRBJ1-6,TRBD1,-
TGTGCCAGCACTAGCGGGGCTCAAGAGACCCAGTACTTC,CASTSGAQETQYF,TRBV6-1,TRBJ2-5,TRBD2,-
TGTGCCAGCAGCTTAAACGCCGGCGGGGACACCGGGGAGCTGTTTTTT,CASSLNAGGDTGELFF,TRBV7-9,TRBJ2-2,-,-
TGTGCCAGCTCCGACCGGGGGGTCAATGAGCAGTTCTTC,CASSDRGVNEQFF,TRBV27,TRBJ2-1,TRBD2,once